This T cell receptor beta chain was captured in a study of early T cells in non-severe SARS-CoV-2 infection. Study-wide results and limits: The study's VDJdb matching favored anti-spike CD8 responses and missed private and CD4 specificities.

V was pared by 0 bases and J by 3 bases, with 6 bases of the junction left unmatched. Germline V CDR1 and CDR2: SGDLS, YYNGEE. This CDR3 is 16 amino acids long. This clonotype was observed many times. Its antigen is currently unknown. Unique molecular identifiers were affixed to single, distinct cDNA molecules. A single record per CDR3 protein comes from TCRdb applying MiXCR to the 5' RACE reads. The table lists around 81,000 distinct CDR3 sequences, more than 13% of them singletons, with approximately 9.9% in the top ten. The clonotype originates from an adult who was a healthcare worker with PCR-confirmed SARS-CoV-2 infection or an uninfected control (not recorded which). The chain recombines TRBV9 with TRBJ2-7; 10 nucleotides agree with TRBD2. The sequencing sample was made of whole blood. The CDR3 region has the DNA TGTGCCAGCAGCGTAGGAGGTAGCGGGGGGTTCTACGAGCAGTACTTC. It encodes CASSVGGSGGFYEQYF.